The 13 T cell receptor beta chains below come from one sample, sequenced in a study of technical replicates of blood from several donors. Some clones are missing from TCRdb's copy, which holds only in-frame ones; the method was immunoSEQ multiplex PCR. This table holds some 80,000 clones, approximately 97% found once. Sequencing was done on a sample of T cells isolated from PBMCs. These receptors all come from a human donor in good health.

The V gene is TRBV6-5, the J gene TRBJ1-2; D possibly corresponds to TRBD1 (5 bases). The germline V and J ends were trimmed by 6 bases and 2 bases, with 10 bases remaining between them. The CDR3 is made up of 13 amino acids. Germline V lookup: CDR1 MNHEY, CDR2 SVGAGI. The CDR3 bases are TGTGCCAGCAGCCCCACAGGAAACTATGGCTACACCTTC. Encoded protein: CASSPTGNYGYTF.

This chain connects TRBV12-5 to TRBJ2-3; 13 bases match TRBD2. Germline-derived CDR1 and CDR2 are LGHNT and FRNRAP. CDR3 length: 16 amino acids. Trimming cost V 5 bases and J 6 bases; bases outside gene matches: 8. CDR3: CASGPGTSGISDTQYF. The CDR3 DNA reads TGTGCTAGTGGTCCCGGGACTAGCGGGATTTCGGATACGCAGTATTTT.

This chain links TRBV30 with TRBJ2-5; 8 bases map to TRBD1. Looked up from germline, CDR1 is GTSNPN and CDR2 is SVGIG (reference sequence). The CDR3 has 13 amino acids. V lost 3 bases, J lost 4 bases, and 4 bases stayed unmatched. CDR3 in amino acids: CAWSGDRGETQYF. CDR3 in DNA: TGTGCCTGGAGCGGCGACAGGGGAGAGACCCAGTACTTC.

In its sample, this clone was seen once. This chain connects TRBV7-8 to TRBJ2-7; D gene uncertain. This CDR3 region has 14 residues. V dropped 1 base and J dropped 2 bases, with 9 bases sitting between them. Germline lookup yields CDR1 SGHVS and CDR2 FQNEAQ. The CDR3 coding sequence is TGTGCCAGCAGCTTAGATAAACAAGCCTACGAGCAGTACTTC. It translates to CASSLDKQAYEQYF.

This clone was recorded only once. CDR3 coding DNA: TGTGCCAGCAGCTTTCGAGGCCTAGATAGAGGAAACACCATATATTTT. As protein: CASSFRGLDRGNTIYF. The genes are TRBV5-6 and TRBJ1-3; D not resolved. Trimming left V 2 bases short and J 4 bases short, with 16 bases between. CDR1 and CDR2 from the germline V gene are SGHDT and YYEEEE. The CDR3 is 16 residues long.

The V call is TRBV12-2, the J call TRBJ2-7; the D segment call TRBD2 is taken from the table without a DNA check. TRBV12-2 is assigned pseudogene status. CDR3 length: 15 residues. CDR3 nucleotide sequence: TGTGCAAGTCGGATAAAGTGGACTACCTCCTACGAGCAGTACTTC. Amino acid sequence: CASRIKWTTSYEQYF.

Written as DNA, the CDR3 is TGCGCCAGCAGTTCGGCCCAGGGAAACACCGGGGAGCTGTTTTTT. Its protein product is CASSSAQGNTGELFF. The chain has TRBV5-1 and TRBJ2-2, with D maybe TRBD1 (5 bases). CDR3 length: 15 amino acids. Germline-derived CDR1 and CDR2 are SGHRS and YFSETQ. Trimming removed 5 bases at V and 2 bases at J, with 13 bases between.

The rearrangement links TRBV2 to TRBJ1-1; possible D gene TRBD1, 5 bases. V was shortened by 2 bases and J by 5 bases, with 12 bases between the two germline ends. The CDR3 sequence is 14 residues long. Germline V gene sequence: CDR1 SNHLY, CDR2 FYNNEI. In DNA form, the CDR3 reads TGTGCCAGCAGTGAAACGGCAGGGTATACTGAAGCTTTCTTT. Translation: CASSETAGYTEAFF.

The rearrangement uses TRBV7-8 and TRBJ2-3; D possibly corresponds to TRBD2 (6 bases). The germline V gene encodes CDR1 SGHVS and CDR2 FQNEAQ. The CDR3 spans 15 residues. The V end lost 5 bases, the J end lost 0 bases, and 12 bases lay between the germline ends. CDR3 nucleotides: TGTGCCAGCAGCCCCAGGCGGGGTAGCACAGATACGCAGTATTTT. This translates into CASSPRRGSTDTQYF.

The CDR3 nucleotides read TGTGCCAGTAGCCCGACAGGAAGCCCTGGAAACACCATATATTTT. The encoded protein is CASSPTGSPGNTIYF. The chain is built from TRBV19 and TRBJ1-3; D is possibly TRBD1 (6 bases). Per the germline V gene, CDR1 is LNHDA and CDR2 is SQIVND (reference sequence). The CDR3 spans 15 residues. The V end was cut by 6 bases, the J end by 2 bases, with 14 bases between.

The chain links TRBV30 to TRBJ2-2; 8 positions agree with TRBD2. The V gene's germline CDR1 is GTSNPN and CDR2 SVGIG (reference sequence). V lost 1 base to trimming and J lost 10 bases; unmatched junction nucleotides: 5. The CDR3 extends over 13 amino acids. This CDR3 reads CAWSGSGSAELFF. In DNA form, the CDR3 reads TGTGCCTGGAGTGGAAGCGGGAGCGCGGAGCTGTTTTTT.

The CDR3 DNA sequence: TGTGCCAGCAGCTCCTATAATGGAGATACGCAGTATTTT. It encodes CASSSYNGDTQYF. The rearrangement joins TRBV7-3 to TRBJ2-3; D unclear. The CDR3 is 13 amino acids. Germline V gene lookup returns CDR1 SGHTA and CDR2 FQGTGA. Trimming pared 4 bases from V and 5 bases from J, leaving 10 bases between.

This chain joins TRBV7-2 and TRBJ2-3; D remains ambiguous. Trimming left V 2 bases short and J 2 bases short, with 14 bases between. The CDR3 spans 16 residues. The germline V gene has CDR1 SGHTA and CDR2 FQGNSA. CDR3 bases: TGTGCCAGCAGCTTATTGCATAGCCGCTACACAGATACGCAGTATTTT. This codes for CASSLLHSRYTDTQYF.